These 11 T cell receptor beta chains were all obtained from the same sample, sequenced in a study of blood T cell repertoires in COVID-19. Some clones are missing from TCRdb's copy, which holds only in-frame ones; the method was immunoSEQ multiplex PCR. The repertoire holds about 64,000 clones, with 86% as singletons. Sequencing was performed on peripheral blood. These receptors were taken from a man aged 35-49 years with acute or convalescent COVID-19.

The chain joins TRBV18 to TRBJ1-5; D is possibly TRBD1 (6 bases). The CDR3 is made up of 15 amino acids. Germline loops: CDR1 KGHSH, CDR2 LQKENI. V was trimmed by 5 bases and J by 3 bases, leaving 14 bases between them. The chain's CDR3 is CASSVRQDPNQPQHF. Written as DNA, the CDR3 is TGTGCCAGCTCAGTCCGACAGGACCCCAATCAGCCCCAGCATTTT. Filled out from reference TRBV18 and TRBJ1-5, the complete variable domain reads NAGVMQNPRHLVRRRGQEARLRCSPMKGHSHVYWYRQLPEEGLKFMVYLQKENIIDESGMPKERFSAEFPKEGPSILRIQQVVRGDSAAYFCASSVRQDPNQPQHFGDGTRLSIL.

The gene calls are TRBV5-1 and TRBJ2-7; TRBD2 matches at 8 bases. The germline CDR1 and CDR2 sequences are SGHRS and YFSETQ. The CDR3 has 17 residues. After removal of 0 bases from V and 0 bases from J, the junction contained 8 bases not matched to a gene. DNA of the CDR3: TGCGCCAGCAGCTTGGAGGGGACTAGTCTCAGCTCCTACGAGCAGTACTTC. As protein: CASSLEGTSLSSYEQYF. The complete variable domain, with remaining parts taken from reference TRBV5-1 and TRBJ2-7, reads KAGVTQTPRYLIKTRGQQVTLSCSPISGHRSVSWYQQTPGQGLQFLFEYFSETQRNKGNFPGRFSGRQFSNSRSEMNVSTLELGDSALYLCASSLEGTSLSSYEQYFGPGTRLTVT.

The chain couples TRBV21-1 to TRBJ1-2; the D segment call TRBD1 is taken from the table without a DNA check. TRBV21-1 is described as a pseudogene. This CDR3 is built from 14 residues. The chain's CDR3 is CASSNRVTNYGYTF. The CDR3, as DNA: TGTGCCAGCAGCAACAGGGTAACTAACTATGGCTACACCTTC.

The CDR3 here is CTSSQGRGRGMDSPLHF. In nucleotides, the CDR3 is TGCACCAGCAGCCAGGGTCGGGGCAGGGGAATGGATTCACCCCTCCACTTT. V gene TRBV1 combines with J gene TRBJ1-6; the DNA was not compared with TRBD1, the D call given in the table. TRBV1 is labeled a pseudogene. This CDR3 region has 17 residues.

The chain combines TRBV6-5 with TRBJ1-4; no definite D call. The CDR3 runs 15 residues. Germline CDR1 is MNHEY and CDR2 is SVGAGI. With 6 bases removed from V and 2 bases from J, the gap between germline ends came to 13 bases. CDR3 residues: CASSPVSSTNEKLFF. In nucleotides, the CDR3 is TGTGCCAGCAGCCCCGTCTCGTCGACTAATGAAAAACTGTTTTTT.

Here the CDR3 reads CASGSMQPQHF. The CDR3 bases are TGTGCTAGTGGTTCCATGCAGCCCCAGCATTTT. This chain uses TRBV12-5 with TRBJ1-5, with no clear D. Germline CDR1 is LGHNT and CDR2 is FRNRAP. With 4 bases removed from V and 7 bases from J, the gap between germline ends came to 5 bases. This CDR3 spans 11 amino acids.

The chain employs TRBV4-1 and TRBJ1-2; D may be TRBD1 (6 bases). The CDR3 length is 15 residues. Germline lookup yields CDR1 MGHRA and CDR2 YSYEKL. Deletions cut 0 bases from V and 8 bases from J, with 16 bases between. Here the CDR3 reads CASSQEYGQGQGYTF. The CDR3 DNA is TGCGCCAGCAGCCAAGAATACGGCCAGGGGCAAGGCTACACCTTC.

The V gene is TRBV9, the J gene TRBJ2-2; D remains unclear. Germline loops: CDR1 SGDLS, CDR2 YYNGEE. CDR3 length: 16 amino acids. V was cut by 2 bases and J by 5 bases, with 16 bases left in between. The CDR3 region is CASSVSSEPRTGELFF. The CDR3 DNA follows: TGTGCCAGCAGCGTCTCCTCGGAGCCTAGGACCGGGGAGCTGTTTTTT.

On this clone: A junction end diverges from the germline sequence, so it may reflect a read error. The rearrangement joins TRBV11-1 to TRBJ1-2; 7 bases are a match to TRBD1. The CDR3 has 13 amino acids. The germline V gene encodes CDR1 SGHAT and CDR2 FQDESV (reference sequence). The CDR3 DNA follows: TGTGCCAGCAGCTTAGCCGAGGGGACAGAAAAAAGCTTC. It is translated as CASSLAEGTEKSF.

Worth noting for this clone: This CDR3 fails to terminate in the conserved phenylalanine or tryptophan, so it likely reflects a read error. No DNA is shown, since the ends of the CDR3 on it are uncertain; the CDR3 is the one TCRdb lists. V and J are TRBV5-1 and TRBJ2-3; TRBD1 reflects the table's D call only, with no check against the DNA. Germline V CDR1 and CDR2: SGHRS, YFSETQ. The CDR3 comprises 11 residues, both ends counted. This CDR3 reads CASSWDRPPGM.

The chain links TRBV28 to TRBJ1-6; D might be TRBD1 (6 bases). V lost 6 bases and J lost 5, with 14 bases in between. The CDR3 length is 15 residues. Germline CDR1 is MDHEN and CDR2 is SYDVKM. The CDR3: CASSTQGLDNSPLHF. The CDR3 DNA reads TGTGCCAGCAGCACCCAGGGGCTTGATAATTCACCCCTCCACTTT.